Below are 25 T cell receptor beta chains sequenced from a single sample in a study of T-cell memory formation after mild COVID-19 (dated by TCRdb to about 2021). Library preparation used 5' RACE. Sequencing was carried out with an Illumina NovaSeq 6000. Through fastp at Q25 and MiXCR, TCRdb rebuilt clones from the public reads, retaining in-frame beta chains. CDR3 protein sequences are deduplicated, and each keeps its most common genes and DNA. In this sample the table shows more than 80,000 distinct CDR3 sequences, around an eighth of which occur a single time. Of the sample, around 30% is held by the ten largest clones. The sample comprised PBMCs or a T cell subset sorted from them (not recorded which). These receptors came from an adult woman who had mild COVID-19 (a few samples of this study predate the infection). The sample titles of this study are shuffled in the database, so cell type and time point are left out; the donor was told from shared clones.

The chain recombines TRBV7-3 with TRBJ2-1, with D perhaps TRBD2 (5 bases). The CDR3 has 13 residues. CDR1 is SGHTA, CDR2 FQGTGA, per germline. V lost 5 bases and J 6 bases, leaving 11 bases between the germline ends. The CDR3 spells CASSPTSFNEQFF. The CDR3 nucleotides read TGTGCCAGCAGCCCAACTAGTTTCAATGAGCAGTTCTTC.

This chain links TRBV7-9 with TRBJ1-1; no definite D call. Germline CDR1 is SEHNR and CDR2 is FQNEAQ (reference sequence). This CDR3 region has 13 residues. V was shortened by 5 bases and J by 8 bases, with 15 bases between the two germline ends. CDR3: CASSPFSVTEAFF. For the CDR3, the DNA is TGTGCCAGCAGCCCGTTTTCCGTTACGGAAGCTTTCTTT.

In its sample, this clonotype was seen once. V gene TRBV7-6 combines with J gene TRBJ2-5, with TRBD2 as a possible D gene (6 bases). Between the trimmed V and J ends, which lost 1 base and 4 bases, there was a span of 13 bases. Germline V gene lookup returns CDR1 SGHVS and CDR2 FNYEAQ. The CDR3 sequence is 15 residues long. In nucleotides, the CDR3 is TGTGCCAGCAGCTTAGAGGGAAAGGGAGGAGAGACCCAGTACTTC. Residues: CASSLEGKGGETQYF.

The V call is TRBV5-5, the J call TRBJ2-1; unclear D gene. V was cut by 0 bases and J by 7 bases, with 8 bases left in between. Germline loops: CDR1 SGHKS, CDR2 YYEKEE (reference sequence). There are 13 residues in the CDR3. The CDR3 region has the DNA TGTGCCAGCAGCTTGGGGAATTGGAATGAGCAGTTCTTC. This translates into CASSLGNWNEQFF.

In this sample, this clonotype turned up a few times. The CDR3 DNA follows: TGCAGCGTTCGGGGGCAGACCGGGGAGCTGTTTTTT. This encodes CSVRGQTGELFF. The gene calls are TRBV29-1 and TRBJ2-2, with D tentatively TRBD1 or TRBD2 (6 bases each). Per the germline V gene, CDR1 is SQVTM and CDR2 is ANQGSEA. The CDR3 extends over 12 amino acids. V dropped 5 bases and J dropped 5 bases, with 9 bases sitting between them.

This clonotype was recorded a few times. The chain carries TRBV20-1 and TRBJ2-1, with D hard to call. The CDR3 is made up of 11 amino acids. CDR1 is DFQATT and CDR2 is SNEGSKA in the germline V gene (reference sequence). The V end was cut by 1 base, the J end by 9 bases, with 7 bases between. The CDR3 DNA reads TGCAGTGCTAGAGTAGGGTTTGAGCAGTTCTTC. Residues: CSARVGFEQFF.

The table lists this clonotype with many counts. CDR3 residues: CASSYVSDTQYF. CDR3 DNA sequence: TGTGCCAGCAGCTATGTCTCCGATACGCAGTATTTT. V gene TRBV7-9 combines with J gene TRBJ2-3; no clear D gene. Trimming left V 4 bases short and J 6 bases short, with 8 bases between. Germline CDR1 reads SEHNR; CDR2 reads FQNEAQ (reference sequence). The CDR3 extends over 12 amino acids. The whole variable domain, filled in from reference TRBV7-9 and TRBJ2-3, reads DTGVSQNPRHKITKRGQNVTFRCDPISEHNRLYWYRQTLGQGPEFLTYFQNEAQLEKSRLLSDRFSAERPKGSFSTLEIQRTEQGDSAMYLCASSYVSDTQYFGPGTRLTVL.

This clonotype turned up a few times. V usage is TRBV24-1 and J usage is TRBJ2-1; D might be TRBD2 (6 bases). This CDR3 spans 15 amino acids. Per germline, CDR1 KGHDR and CDR2 SFDVKD. V was clipped by 5 bases and J by 1 base, with 11 bases between them. CDR3 amino acids: CATSVLSGSYNEQFF. CDR3 bases: TGTGCCACCAGTGTTCTTAGCGGATCCTACAATGAGCAGTTCTTC.

This sequence joins TRBV5-5 and TRBJ1-2, with a possible D match to TRBD1 (6 bases). V dropped 3 bases and J dropped 4 bases, with 13 bases sitting between them. CDR3 size: 14 residues. CDR1 is SGHKS and CDR2 is YYEKEE in the germline V gene (reference sequence). Written as DNA, the CDR3 is TGTGCCAGCAGCTCGAGGACAGCCCTCTATGGCTACACCTTC. Translating it yields CASSSRTALYGYTF.

This clonotype was counted at least ten times. The J gene is TRBJ2-7, the V gene TRBV19; no reliable D call. Germline V gene lookup returns CDR1 LNHDA and CDR2 SQIVND (reference sequence). Trimming took 4 bases from V and 6 from J, leaving 22 bases between them. The CDR3 spans 16 residues. CDR3 sequence: CASSNGDRDLSSEQYF. The CDR3 DNA is TGTGCCAGTAGTAATGGGGATCGCGACCTCTCCAGCGAGCAGTACTTC. The full variable domain, with the rest looked up from reference TRBV19 and TRBJ2-7, is DGGITQSPKYLFRKEGQNVTLSCEQNLNHDAMYWYRQDPGQGLRLIYYSQIVNDFQKGDIAEGYSVSREKKESFPLTVTSAQKNPTAFYLCASSNGDRDLSSEQYFGPGTRLTVT.

The CDR3 loop reads CATSSPSRQNGEQYF. The CDR3 bases are TGTGCCACCAGCAGCCCCTCGAGGCAGAATGGCGAGCAGTACTTC. The rearrangement joins TRBV15 to TRBJ2-7; D not certain. V was shortened by 3 bases and J by 6 bases, with 18 bases between the two germline ends. Germline loops: CDR1 LNHNV, CDR2 YYDKDF (reference sequence). CDR3 length equals 15 residues.

This clonotype was seen more than once but under ten times. V usage is TRBV13 and J usage is TRBJ2-7; D is uncertain. Trimming took off 6 bases at V and 0 bases at J, with 6 bases between the two ends. The length of the CDR3 is 12 residues. Germline V lookup: CDR1 PRHDT, CDR2 FYEKMQ (reference sequence). The CDR3 DNA reads TGTGCCAGCAGGGTAAGCTCCTACGAGCAGTACTTC. Translated: CASRVSSYEQYF.

This clonotype was detected ten times or more. V usage is TRBV19 and J usage is TRBJ2-7, with 7 bases identical to TRBD1. The CDR3 is made up of 14 amino acids. Germline V gives CDR1 LNHDA, CDR2 SQIVND (reference sequence). The J segment lost 2 bases and the V segment lost 6 bases, leaving 7 bases of the junction unmatched. This chain's CDR3 is CASSQGQATYEQYF. CDR3 coding DNA: TGTGCCAGTAGCCAAGGACAGGCAACCTACGAGCAGTACTTC.

The gene calls are TRBV13 and TRBJ2-3; 7 bases match TRBD1. Germline assignment: CDR1 PRHDT and CDR2 FYEKMQ (reference sequence). The J segment lost 5 bases and the V segment lost 5 bases, leaving 16 bases of the junction unmatched. This CDR3 has 17 residues. CDR3: CASSTRDSPDRGDTQYF. The CDR3 DNA follows: TGTGCCAGCAGCACCAGGGACAGTCCTGACCGAGGAGATACGCAGTATTTT.

The rearrangement joins TRBV19 to TRBJ2-1; D possibly corresponds to TRBD2 (5 bases). V was pared by 5 bases and J by 4 bases, with 15 bases between. CDR1 and CDR2 (germline): LNHDA, SQIVND (reference sequence). This CDR3 is 15 amino acids long. The CDR3 reads CASSQPRRGYNEQFF. The CDR3 coding sequence is TGTGCCAGTAGTCAGCCTAGACGGGGATACAATGAGCAGTTCTTC.

This clonotype was recorded a few times. The rearrangement links TRBV7-8 to TRBJ2-3; 7 bases are shared with TRBD1. This CDR3 contains 15 residues. V lost 5 bases, J lost 2 bases, and 7 bases stayed unmatched. The germline CDR1 and CDR2 sequences are SGHVS and FQNEAQ. CDR3 protein: CASSVRGRNTDTQYF. The CDR3 DNA reads TGTGCCAGCAGCGTAAGGGGGCGAAACACAGATACGCAGTATTTT.

J is TRBJ1-1 and V is TRBV5-4, with D maybe TRBD1 (5 bases). This CDR3 comprises 16 residues. The germline V gene encodes CDR1 SGHNT and CDR2 YYREEE (reference sequence). Trimming stripped 4 bases from V and 0 bases from J, with 16 bases between. The CDR3 nucleotides are TGTGCCAGCAGCCCCCGGATTCAGGGTATGAACACTGAAGCTTTCTTT. Protein: CASSPRIQGMNTEAFF. Filled out from reference TRBV5-4 and TRBJ1-1, the complete variable domain reads ETGVTQSPTHLIKTRGQQVTLRCSSQSGHNTVSWYQQALGQGPQFIFQYYREEENGRGNFPPRFSGLQFPNYSSELNVNALELDDSALYLCASSPRIQGMNTEAFFGQGTRLTVV.

The chain joins TRBV4-1 to TRBJ2-7, with 7 bases lining up with TRBD2. Germline lookup yields CDR1 MGHRA and CDR2 YSYEKL. V gave up 6 bases and J gave up 0 bases; unmatched junction bases: 11. There are 16 residues in the CDR3. In DNA, the CDR3 is TGCGCCAGCAGACTTCAACTCGGCGGGAGCTCCTACGAGCAGTACTTC. Protein sequence: CASRLQLGGSSYEQYF.

The genes are TRBV3-1 and TRBJ2-3; TRBD2 matches at 15 bases. V lost 4 bases, J lost 5 bases, and 13 bases stayed unmatched. Germline loops: CDR1 LGHDT, CDR2 YNNKEL (reference sequence). This CDR3 spans 19 amino acids. CDR3 protein: CASSPPGTSGGIVRDTQYF. As DNA, the CDR3 is TGTGCCAGCAGCCCTCCCGGGACTAGCGGGGGGATAGTGAGAGATACGCAGTATTTT.

The chain carries TRBV7-9 and TRBJ2-3, with TRBD1 matching over 10 bases. In germline, CDR1 is SEHNR, CDR2 FQNEAQ (reference sequence). Unmatched junction bases numbered 6, after V lost 5 bases and J lost 1 base. This CDR3 region has 16 residues. In DNA, the CDR3 is TGTGCCAGCAGCGTGGGACAGGGGTCCCGCACAGATACGCAGTATTTT. It specifies CASSVGQGSRTDTQYF. Full variable domain (rest looked up from reference TRBV7-9 and TRBJ2-3): DTGVSQNPRHKITKRGQNVTFRCDPISEHNRLYWYRQTLGQGPEFLTYFQNEAQLEKSRLLSDRFSAERPKGSFSTLEIQRTEQGDSAMYLCASSVGQGSRTDTQYFGPGTRLTVL.

The chain's CDR3 is CSVEGRENTGELFF. Here the CDR3 DNA reads TGCAGCGTTGAAGGGCGGGAGAACACCGGGGAGCTGTTTTTT. The chain joins TRBV29-1 to TRBJ2-2; TRBD2 might be the D (6 bases). CDR3 size: 14 residues. Germline V gene lookup returns CDR1 SQVTM and CDR2 ANQGSEA. Trimming took off 1 base at V and 1 base at J, with 7 bases between the two ends.

This clonotype has just a few counts. The rearrangement uses TRBV30 and TRBJ2-7; the D is unclear. Germline CDR1 and CDR2: GTSNPN and SVGIG (reference sequence). The V and J ends lost 3 bases and 0 bases respectively, with 6 bases between them. CDR3 length: 12 residues. The CDR3 DNA follows: TGTGCCTGGAGCCATACCTCCTACGAGCAGTACTTC. Translation: CAWSHTSYEQYF. Using reference TRBV30 and TRBJ2-7 for the parts outside the CDR3, the full variable domain is SQTIHQWPATLVQPVGSPLSLECTVEGTSNPNLYWYRQAAGRGLQLLFYSVGIGQISSEVPQNLSASRPQDRQFILSSKKLLLSDSGFYLCAWSHTSYEQYFGPGTRLTVT.

This clonotype was seen more than once but under ten times. The genes are TRBV12-3 or TRBV12-4 and TRBJ2-3; 8 nucleotides agree with TRBD2. This CDR3 comprises 15 residues. Trimming cost V 6 bases and J 5 bases; bases outside gene matches: 10. DNA for the CDR3: TGTGCCAGCAGCCCCCCGGGGACTAGGGGAGATACGCAGTATTTT. Protein sequence: CASSPPGTRGDTQYF.

The chain uses TRBV5-1 and TRBJ2-3; D is perhaps TRBD2 (6 bases). Germline V gives CDR1 SGHRS, CDR2 YFSETQ. The CDR3 runs to 17 residues. V lost 4 bases and J 0 bases, leaving 18 bases between the germline ends. This CDR3 reads CASSPFLAEGSTDTQYF. The CDR3 DNA follows: TGCGCCAGCAGCCCATTCCTGGCGGAGGGAAGCACAGATACGCAGTATTTT.

As to this clonotype: This sequence may be a read error, since a much larger clone differs from it by one base. Lacking the conserved final phenylalanine or tryptophan, this CDR3 likely reflects a read error. Because the CDR3's place on the DNA is in doubt, the DNA is left out and the CDR3 is given as listed by TCRdb. The chain has TRBV5-6 and TRBJ2-1; the DNA was not compared with TRBD1, the D call given in the table. The germline gives CDR1 SGHDT, CDR2 YYEEEE. From its first to its last residue, the CDR3 has 12 amino acids. Here the CDR3 reads CASSVGTERSSS.